The sequence of this T cell receptor beta chain was determined in a study of shared clonotypes between healthy human individuals. Method: immunoSEQ multiplex PCR; TCRdb's copy keeps in-frame clones and lacks some. The sample yields 2 million to 3 million clones, 93% seen once. As for this clone: Its antigen is not identified.

General study points: Across subsets, estimated richness was generally greater for naive than for memory populations.

From germline, CDR1 is MDHEN and CDR2 SYDVKM. V shed 4 bases and J shed 8 bases, with 12 bases lying between them. The CDR3 contains 13 residues. This chain uses TRBV28 with TRBJ2-1; D could derive from TRBD1 or TRBD2 (5 bases each). What was sequenced was naive CD4+ T cells from PBMCs. Stated subset: CD45RA+ positively selected. This TCR derives from a man younger than 35 in good health. Some clones in this sample may be carry-over from other donors' samples. CDR3 residues: CASSSPGLHEQFF. The CDR3 DNA reads TGTGCCAGCAGTTCTCCGGGGCTTCATGAGCAGTTCTTC.